This TCR beta chain was captured in a study of shared clonotypes between healthy human individuals. Across several immunoSEQ plates, the genomic DNA of each subset was split evenly. Here immunoSEQ multiplex PCR was the method, and the copy in TCRdb shows in-frame clones only, minus some. Of more than 2,000,000 clones in the sample, 93% were seen once. Between the trimmed V and J ends, which lost 0 bases and 11 bases, there was a span of 17 bases. The CDR3 has 15 residues. Germline-derived CDR1 and CDR2 are MNHEY and SVGAGI. The donors, healthy adults who were HIV-negative, had experienced no recent acute infections or vaccinations. Nashville, Tennessee was home to all donors, who were Caucasian adults. Points from the study as a whole: The study generally estimated greater richness for naive than memory subsets.

As for this clone: Antigen: not known.

The chain links TRBV6-5 to TRBJ2-1; tentative D call: TRBD2 (5 bases). The sample was naive CD4+ T cells from PBMCs. This sample's subset: CD45RA+ positively selected. The TCR was taken from a man younger than 35 in good health. Some clones in this sample may be carry-over from other donors' samples. CDR3 residues: CASSYSADSLGKQFF. For the CDR3, the DNA is TGTGCCAGCAGTTACTCCGCGGACTCCCTGGGGAAGCAGTTCTTC.